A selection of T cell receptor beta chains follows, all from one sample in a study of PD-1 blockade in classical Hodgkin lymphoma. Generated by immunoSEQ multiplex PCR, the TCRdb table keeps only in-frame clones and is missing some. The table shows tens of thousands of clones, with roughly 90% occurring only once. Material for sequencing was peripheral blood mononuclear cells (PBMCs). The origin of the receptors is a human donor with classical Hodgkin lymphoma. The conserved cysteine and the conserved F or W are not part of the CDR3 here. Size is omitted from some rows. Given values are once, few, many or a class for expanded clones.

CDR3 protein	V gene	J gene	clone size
ASSQGDRGNTGELF	TRBV5-6	TRBJ2-2	-
ASSLPAGSGTETQY	TRBV9	TRBJ2-5	-
ASSIDPPGQPNQPQH	TRBV19	TRBJ1-5	-
ASSRGTGETGELF	TRBV28	TRBJ2-2	-
ASSEYPSRQNEQF	TRBV6-1	TRBJ2-1	-
ASSSGTGGTGELF	TRBV6-5	TRBJ2-2	-
SVEVSADTQY	TRBV29-1	TRBJ2-3	-
ASSVTGTGTEAF	TRBV28	TRBJ1-1	-
ASSQGRGGVYEQY	TRBV4-1	TRBJ2-7	-
ASSTARGRETQY	TRBV7-9	TRBJ2-5	-
ASSSGGNEQF	TRBV5-1	TRBJ2-1	-
ASSAGQGAGQPQH	TRBV6-1	TRBJ1-5	-
ASSDPPRQGSAYEQY	TRBV10-1	-	-
ASSSEKGAHQPQH	TRBV4-2	TRBJ1-5	-
ASRKRDQGEQY	TRBV5-6	TRBJ2-7	-
ASSLFRGLRNGYT	TRBV27	TRBJ1-2	once
ASSPPPGPSTDTQY	TRBV6-4	TRBJ2-3	-
SVWVTGVHEQY	TRBV29-1	TRBJ2-7	-
ASSQLESGTDTQY	TRBV4-1	TRBJ2-3	-
ASSSWGESNQPQH	TRBV7-9	TRBJ1-5	-
ASSESSSSGTQY	TRBV6-4	TRBJ2-5	-
ASSLKTLEGEY	TRBV7-9	TRBJ2-7	-
ASSSGGRRGKLF	TRBV27	TRBJ1-4	-
ASSQDHSGAMETQY	TRBV4-1	TRBJ2-5	-
ASSLGPKAGQF	TRBV7-8	TRBJ2-1	-
ASRSGGTNTEAF	TRBV27	TRBJ1-1	once
ASSLDAGAIVYEQF	TRBV5-1	TRBJ2-1	-
ASSPPYGSSGNTIY	TRBV18	TRBJ1-3	-
ASSLWDTQY	TRBV7-2	TRBJ2-3	-
ASRTGYEQF	TRBV28	TRBJ2-1	-
ASSFTTGRTGNTIY	TRBV5-5	TRBJ1-3	few
ASSETQGKDTQY	TRBV2	TRBJ2-3	-
ASSPTSGRGSYNEQF	TRBV4-1	TRBJ2-1	-
ASSLREGVRELF	TRBV7-8	TRBJ2-2	once
ASCWGASYYT	TRBV27	TRBJ1-2	-
ASSVSGTSHEQY	TRBV9	TRBJ2-7	-
ASSARSGSSYNEQF	TRBV9	TRBJ2-1	-
ASTTLNAPFDYT	TRBV27	TRBJ1-2	-
ASSSGPQTGELF	TRBV7-3	TRBJ2-2	-
ASSQDNSGADNEQF	TRBV14	TRBJ2-1	-
ASSSFQGLADTQY	TRBV19	TRBJ2-3	-
ASSFGAMNTEAF	TRBV6-6	TRBJ1-1	-
ASSVGGHSYEQY	TRBV2	TRBJ2-7	-
ASSPGTSGSKIEQF	TRBV9	TRBJ2-1	-
ATTTGYEQY	TRBV6-1	TRBJ2-7	-
ASSPGLAEHLTGELF	TRBV5-8	TRBJ2-2	-
ASSFLLATYNEQF	TRBV27	TRBJ2-1	-
ASSSALATDEQY	TRBV5-1	TRBJ2-7	-
ASSLVSGEAGQY	TRBV5-6	TRBJ2-7	-
ASSVASLRDTIY	TRBV9	TRBJ1-3	-
ASSRPPGTSIWDEQF	TRBV4-2	TRBJ2-1	-
ASHEGWETEAF	TRBV27	TRBJ1-1	-
ASSPAGGPNQPQH	TRBV18	TRBJ1-5	-
ASSYRRHHNEQF	TRBV6-5	TRBJ2-1	once
ASSQAYGTSGANVLT	TRBV4-1	TRBJ2-6	-
ASSYRDQPQH	TRBV5-4	TRBJ1-5	-
ASSQDRGTGRAETQY	TRBV4-1	TRBJ2-5	-
ASSLLAGAGNEQF	TRBV27	TRBJ2-1	few
SVAPSGRSTYNEQF	TRBV29-1	TRBJ2-1	-